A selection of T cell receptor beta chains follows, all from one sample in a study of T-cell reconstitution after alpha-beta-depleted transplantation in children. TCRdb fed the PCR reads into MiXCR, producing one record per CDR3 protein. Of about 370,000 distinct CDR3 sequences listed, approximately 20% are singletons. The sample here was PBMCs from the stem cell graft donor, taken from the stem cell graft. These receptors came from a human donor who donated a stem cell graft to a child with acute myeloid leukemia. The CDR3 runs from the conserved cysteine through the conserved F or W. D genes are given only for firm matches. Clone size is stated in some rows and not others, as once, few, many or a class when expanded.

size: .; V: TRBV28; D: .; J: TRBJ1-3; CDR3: CASTGTASGNTIYF; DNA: TGTGCCAGCACCGGGACGGCCTCTGGAAACACCATATATTTT
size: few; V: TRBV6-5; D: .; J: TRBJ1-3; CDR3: CASSYSRWSGNTIYF; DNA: TGTGCCAGCAGTTACTCGAGGTGGTCTGGAAACACCATATATTTT
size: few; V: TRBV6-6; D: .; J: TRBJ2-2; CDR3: CASVEGDTGELFF; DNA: TGTGCCAGCGTGGAGGGAGACACCGGGGAGCTGTTTTTT
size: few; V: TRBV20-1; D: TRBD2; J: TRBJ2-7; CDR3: CSARAGVAASYEQYF; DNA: TGCAGTGCACGAGCGGGGGTAGCGGCTTCCTACGAGCAGTACTTC
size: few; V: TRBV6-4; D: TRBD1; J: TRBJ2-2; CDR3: CASSTGANTGELFF; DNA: TGTGCCAGCAGCACAGGGGCCAACACCGGGGAGCTGTTTTTT
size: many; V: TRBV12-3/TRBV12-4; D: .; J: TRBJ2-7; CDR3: CASSLAYYEQYF; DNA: TGTGCCAGCAGTCTCGCTTACTACGAGCAGTACTTC
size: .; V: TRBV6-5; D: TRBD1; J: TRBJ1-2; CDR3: CASSYSNWDRRRHGYTF; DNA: TGTGCCAGCAGTTACTCCAACTGGGACAGGAGGCGACATGGCTACACCTTC
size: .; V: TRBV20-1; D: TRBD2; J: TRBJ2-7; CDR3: CSAQATWEGSYEQYF; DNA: TGCAGTGCCCAAGCCACGTGGGAGGGCTCCTACGAGCAGTACTTC
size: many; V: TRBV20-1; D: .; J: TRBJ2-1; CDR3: CSASRLAYYNEQFF; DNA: TGCAGTGCTAGTAGGCTAGCGTACTACAATGAGCAGTTCTTC
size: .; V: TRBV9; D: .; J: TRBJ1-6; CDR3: CASSSSPGANSPLHF; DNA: TGTGCCAGCAGCTCCAGTCCGGGGGCTAATTCACCCCTCCACTTT
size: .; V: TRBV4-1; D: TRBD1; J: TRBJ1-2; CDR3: CASSRGQAGDGYTF; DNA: TGCGCCAGCAGCCGCGGACAGGCCGGCGATGGCTACACCTTC
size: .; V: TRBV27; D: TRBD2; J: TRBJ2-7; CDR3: CASSSREFPYEEYF; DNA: TGTGCCAGCAGTTCGCGGGAGTTCCCCTACGAGGAGTACTTC
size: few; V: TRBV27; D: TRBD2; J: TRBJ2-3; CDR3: CASSILAGFTDTQYF; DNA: TGTGCCAGCAGTATACTAGCGGGATTCACAGATACGCAGTATTTT
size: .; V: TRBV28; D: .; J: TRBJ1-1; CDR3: CASNLWQANTEAFF; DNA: TGTGCCAGCAACTTGTGGCAGGCGAACACTGAAGCTTTCTTT
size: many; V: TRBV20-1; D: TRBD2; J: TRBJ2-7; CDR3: CSALAGAYEQYF; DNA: TGCAGTGCCCTAGCGGGAGCATACGAGCAGTACTTC
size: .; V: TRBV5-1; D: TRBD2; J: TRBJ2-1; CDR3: CASSTLAGAGNEQFF; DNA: TGCGCCAGCAGCACACTAGCGGGGGCCGGAAATGAGCAGTTCTTC
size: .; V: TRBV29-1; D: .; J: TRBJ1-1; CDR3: CSVEAWSGRLNTEAFF; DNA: TGCAGCGTTGAAGCGTGGTCAGGGAGACTGAACACTGAAGCTTTCTTT
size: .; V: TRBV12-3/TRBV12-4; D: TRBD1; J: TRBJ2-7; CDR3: CASSILDRDEQYF; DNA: TGTGCCAGCAGTATCCTCGACAGGGACGAGCAGTACTTC
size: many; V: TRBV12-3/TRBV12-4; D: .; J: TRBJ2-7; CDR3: CASSLNGNSYEQYF; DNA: TGTGCCAGCAGTTTGAATGGTAACTCCTACGAGCAGTACTTC
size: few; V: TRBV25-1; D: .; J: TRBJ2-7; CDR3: CASSEGGGSSYEQYF; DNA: TGTGCCAGCAGTGAGGGAGGGGGTAGCTCCTACGAGCAGTACTTC
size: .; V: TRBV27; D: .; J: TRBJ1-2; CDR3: CASSSWGNYGYTF; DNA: TGTGCCAGCTCTTCCTGGGGCAACTATGGCTACACCTTC
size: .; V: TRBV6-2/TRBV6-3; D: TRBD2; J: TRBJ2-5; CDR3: CASSRLADQETQYF; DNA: TGTGCCAGCAGTCGACTAGCGGATCAAGAGACCCAGTACTTC
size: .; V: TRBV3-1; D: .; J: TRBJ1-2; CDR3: CASSQGSSSYGYTF; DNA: TGTGCCAGCAGCCAAGGGTCGTCGAGCTATGGCTACACCTTC
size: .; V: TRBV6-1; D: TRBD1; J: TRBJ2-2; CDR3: CASRGRDRGFTGELFF; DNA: TGTGCCAGCAGAGGCCGGGACAGGGGATTCACCGGGGAGCTGTTTTTT
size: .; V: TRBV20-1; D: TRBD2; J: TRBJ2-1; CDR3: CSAQREKREGLIYNEQFF; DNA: TGCAGTGCGCAGCGGGAGAAGCGGGAGGGCCTCATTTACAATGAGCAGTTCTTC
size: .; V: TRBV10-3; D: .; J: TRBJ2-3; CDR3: CAIGHQYF; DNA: TGTGCCATCGGGCACCAGTATTTT
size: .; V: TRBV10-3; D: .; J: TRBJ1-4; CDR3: CAISDPGINEKLFF; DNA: TGTGCCATCAGTGACCCGGGAATCAATGAAAAACTGTTTTTT
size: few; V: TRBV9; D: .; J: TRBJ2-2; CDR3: CASSETLVSGELFF; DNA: TGTGCCAGCAGTGAGACTCTAGTATCCGGGGAGCTGTTTTTT
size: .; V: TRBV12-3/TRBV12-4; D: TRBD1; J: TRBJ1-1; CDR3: CASKTTGDETEAFF; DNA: TGTGCCAGCAAAACCACAGGGGACGAAACTGAAGCTTTCTTT
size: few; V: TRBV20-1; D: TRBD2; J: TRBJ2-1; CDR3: CSARDTLLAGAYNEQFF; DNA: TGCAGTGCTAGAGATACTTTACTAGCGGGGGCCTACAATGAGCAGTTCTTC
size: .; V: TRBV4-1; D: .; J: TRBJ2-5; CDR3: CASSTRPKLGEYF; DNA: TGCGCCAGCAGCACCCGACCAAAACTAGGGGAGTACTTC
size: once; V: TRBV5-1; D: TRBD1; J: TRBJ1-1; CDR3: CASSPSTGFNTEAFF; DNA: TGCGCCAGCAGCCCATCGACAGGGTTTAACACTGAAGCTTTCTTT
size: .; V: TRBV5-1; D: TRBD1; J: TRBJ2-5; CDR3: CASSPGTGGWETQYF; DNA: TGCGCCAGCAGCCCGGGGACAGGGGGTTGGGAGACCCAGTACTTC
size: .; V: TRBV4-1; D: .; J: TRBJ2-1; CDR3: CASSQVPTLAMNEQFF; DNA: TGCGCCAGCAGCCAAGTTCCGACCCTAGCGATGAATGAGCAGTTCTTC
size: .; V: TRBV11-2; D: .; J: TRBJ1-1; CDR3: CASSFRGTVNTEAFF; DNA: TGTGCCAGCAGCTTTCGTGGCACGGTGAACACTGAAGCTTTCTTT
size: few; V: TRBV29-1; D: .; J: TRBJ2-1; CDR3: CSVEIVTSNEQFF; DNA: TGCAGCGTTGAAATCGTGACAAGCAATGAGCAGTTCTTC
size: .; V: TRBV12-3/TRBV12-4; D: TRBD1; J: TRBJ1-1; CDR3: CASSSRQGRDTEAFF; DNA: TGTGCCAGCAGCTCCCGACAGGGTCGGGACACTGAAGCTTTCTTT
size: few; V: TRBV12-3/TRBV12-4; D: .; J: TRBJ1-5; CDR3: CASSVTGYSNQPQHF; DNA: TGTGCCAGCAGTGTCACAGGGTATAGCAATCAGCCCCAGCATTTT
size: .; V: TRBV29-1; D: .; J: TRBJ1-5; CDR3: CSVEFGGYNQPQHF; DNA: TGCAGCGTTGAATTTGGGGGTTACAATCAGCCCCAGCATTTT
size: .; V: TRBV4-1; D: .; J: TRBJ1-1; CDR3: CASSSRVAADPRAFF; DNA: TGCGCCAGCAGCTCCAGGGTGGCGGCAGATCCTCGCGCTTTCTTT